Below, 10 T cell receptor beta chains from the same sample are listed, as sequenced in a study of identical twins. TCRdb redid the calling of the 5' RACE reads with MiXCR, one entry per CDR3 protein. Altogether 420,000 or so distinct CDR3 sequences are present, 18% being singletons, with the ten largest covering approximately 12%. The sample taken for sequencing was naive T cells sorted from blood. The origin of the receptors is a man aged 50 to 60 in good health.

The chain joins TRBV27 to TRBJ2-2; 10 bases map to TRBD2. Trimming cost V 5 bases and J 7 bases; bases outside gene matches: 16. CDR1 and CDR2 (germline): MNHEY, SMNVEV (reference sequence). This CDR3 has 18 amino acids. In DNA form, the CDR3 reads TGTGCCAGCAGTCCAAATAGCGGGGGGCTCACTTTGGGCGGGGAGCTGTTTTTT. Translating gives CASSPNSGGLTLGGELFF.

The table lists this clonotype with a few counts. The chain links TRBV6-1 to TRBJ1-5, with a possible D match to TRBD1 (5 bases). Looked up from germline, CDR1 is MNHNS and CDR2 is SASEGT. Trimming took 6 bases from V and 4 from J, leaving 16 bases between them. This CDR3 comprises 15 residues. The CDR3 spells CASSPRDGKNQPQHF. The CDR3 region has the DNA TGTGCCAGCAGCCCCAGGGACGGCAAAAATCAGCCCCAGCATTTT.

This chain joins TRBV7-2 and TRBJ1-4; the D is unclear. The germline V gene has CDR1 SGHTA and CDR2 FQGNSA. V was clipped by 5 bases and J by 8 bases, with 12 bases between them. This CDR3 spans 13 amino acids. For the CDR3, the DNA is TGTGCCAGCAGCCAAAGCGGTCTGGAAAAACTGTTTTTT. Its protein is CASSQSGLEKLFF.

In DNA form, the CDR3 reads TGTGCCACCAGCAGATCCCTGGGGACAGTAAATTCACCCCTCCACTTT. It is translated as CATSRSLGTVNSPLHF. The rearrangement links TRBV15 to TRBJ1-6, with 7 positions matching TRBD1. V lost 2 bases to trimming and J lost 7 bases; unmatched junction nucleotides: 8. The CDR3 consists of 16 residues. The germline CDR1 and CDR2 sequences are LNHNV and YYDKDF (reference sequence).

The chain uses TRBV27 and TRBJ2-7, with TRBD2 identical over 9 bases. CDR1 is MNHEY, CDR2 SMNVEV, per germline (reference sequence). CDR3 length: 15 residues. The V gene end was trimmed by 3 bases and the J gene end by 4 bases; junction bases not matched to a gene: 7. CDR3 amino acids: CASSFSSSGRYEQYF. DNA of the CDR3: TGTGCCAGCAGTTTCAGTAGTAGCGGGAGATACGAGCAGTACTTC.

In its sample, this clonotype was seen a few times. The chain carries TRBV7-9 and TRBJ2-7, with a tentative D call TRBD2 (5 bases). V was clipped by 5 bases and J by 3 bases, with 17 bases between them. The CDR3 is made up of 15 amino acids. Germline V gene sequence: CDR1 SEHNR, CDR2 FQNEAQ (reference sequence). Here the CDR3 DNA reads TGTGCCAGCAGCCTGGACTCCAGACCTTACTACGAGCAGTACTTC. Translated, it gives CASSLDSRPYYEQYF.

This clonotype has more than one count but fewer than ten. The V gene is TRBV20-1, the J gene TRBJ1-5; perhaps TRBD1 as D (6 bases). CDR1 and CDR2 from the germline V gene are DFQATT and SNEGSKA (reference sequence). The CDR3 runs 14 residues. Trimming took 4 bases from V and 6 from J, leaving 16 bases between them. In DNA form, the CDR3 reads TGCAGTGCTAACAGGGTAGAGAGAGGTCAGCCCCAGCATTTT. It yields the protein CSANRVERGQPQHF.

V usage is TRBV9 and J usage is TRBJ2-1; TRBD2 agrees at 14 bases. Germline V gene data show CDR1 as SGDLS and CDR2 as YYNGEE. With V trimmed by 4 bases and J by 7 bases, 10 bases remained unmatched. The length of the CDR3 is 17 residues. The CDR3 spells CASSPQPGTSGRNEQFF. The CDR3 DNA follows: TGTGCCAGCAGCCCCCAGCCCGGGACTAGCGGGAGAAATGAGCAGTTCTTC.

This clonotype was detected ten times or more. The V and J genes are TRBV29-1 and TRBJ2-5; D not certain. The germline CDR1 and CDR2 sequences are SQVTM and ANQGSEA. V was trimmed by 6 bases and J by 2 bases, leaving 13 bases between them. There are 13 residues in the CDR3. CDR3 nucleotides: TGCAGCGTCGCCGGAAGGGCACAAGAGACCCAGTACTTC. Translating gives CSVAGRAQETQYF.

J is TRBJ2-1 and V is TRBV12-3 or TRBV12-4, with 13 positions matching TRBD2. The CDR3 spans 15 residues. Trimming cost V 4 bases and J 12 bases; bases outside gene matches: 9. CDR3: CASSSRTSGGTGQFF. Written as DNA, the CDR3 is TGTGCCAGCAGTTCTCGGACTAGCGGGGGAACCGGGCAGTTCTTC.